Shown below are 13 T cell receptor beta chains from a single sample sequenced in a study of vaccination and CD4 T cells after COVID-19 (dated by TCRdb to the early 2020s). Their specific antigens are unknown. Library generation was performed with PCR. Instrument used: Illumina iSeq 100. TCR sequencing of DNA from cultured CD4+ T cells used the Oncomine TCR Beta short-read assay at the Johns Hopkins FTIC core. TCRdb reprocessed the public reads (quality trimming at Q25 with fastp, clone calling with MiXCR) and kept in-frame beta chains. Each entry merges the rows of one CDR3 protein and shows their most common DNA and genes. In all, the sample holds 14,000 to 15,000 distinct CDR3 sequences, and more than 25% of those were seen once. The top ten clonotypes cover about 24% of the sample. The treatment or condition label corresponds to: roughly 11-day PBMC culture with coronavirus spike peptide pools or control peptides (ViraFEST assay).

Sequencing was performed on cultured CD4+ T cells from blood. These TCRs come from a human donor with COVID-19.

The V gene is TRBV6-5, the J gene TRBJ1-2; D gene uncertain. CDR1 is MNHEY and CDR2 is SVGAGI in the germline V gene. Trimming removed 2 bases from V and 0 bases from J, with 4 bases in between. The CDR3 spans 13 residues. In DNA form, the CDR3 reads TGTGCCAGCAGTTACGACTCTAACTATGGCTACACCTTC. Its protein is CASSYDSNYGYTF.

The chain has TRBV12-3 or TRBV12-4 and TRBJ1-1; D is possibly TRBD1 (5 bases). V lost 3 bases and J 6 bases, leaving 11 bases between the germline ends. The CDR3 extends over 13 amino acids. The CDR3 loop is CASSFVRDSEAFF. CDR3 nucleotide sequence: TGTGCCAGCAGTTTCGTTCGGGACTCTGAAGCTTTCTTT.

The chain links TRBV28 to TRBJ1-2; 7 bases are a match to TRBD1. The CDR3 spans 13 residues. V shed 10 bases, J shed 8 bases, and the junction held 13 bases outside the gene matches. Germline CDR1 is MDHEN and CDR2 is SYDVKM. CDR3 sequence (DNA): TGTGCCACCACAGGGGCTGGGGCTATCGGCTACACCTTC. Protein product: CATTGAGAIGYTF.

CDR3 region: CASSPGWGLSQYF. The CDR3 DNA sequence: TGTGCCAGCAGCCCGGGATGGGGCCTATCGCAGTATTTT. The chain combines TRBV7-3 with TRBJ2-3, with D possibly called TRBD1 or TRBD2 (5 bases each). Germline lookup yields CDR1 SGHTA and CDR2 FQGTGA. The CDR3 runs 13 residues. V lost 5 bases, J lost 10 bases, and 16 bases lay in between.

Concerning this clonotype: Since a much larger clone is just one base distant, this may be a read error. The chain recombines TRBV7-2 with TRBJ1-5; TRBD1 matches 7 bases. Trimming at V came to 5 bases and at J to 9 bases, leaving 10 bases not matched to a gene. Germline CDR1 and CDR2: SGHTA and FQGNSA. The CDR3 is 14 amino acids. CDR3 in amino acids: CASSTGDSYRPQHF. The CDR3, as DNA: TGTGCCAGCAGCACGGGGGACAGTTATCGGCCCCAGCATTTT.

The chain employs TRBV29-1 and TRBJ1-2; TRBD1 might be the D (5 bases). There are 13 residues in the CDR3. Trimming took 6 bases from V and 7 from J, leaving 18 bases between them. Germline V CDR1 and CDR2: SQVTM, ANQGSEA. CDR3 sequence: CSVPPRGLGGYTF. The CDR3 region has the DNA TGCAGCGTGCCCCCCCGGGGGTTGGGTGGCTACACCTTC.

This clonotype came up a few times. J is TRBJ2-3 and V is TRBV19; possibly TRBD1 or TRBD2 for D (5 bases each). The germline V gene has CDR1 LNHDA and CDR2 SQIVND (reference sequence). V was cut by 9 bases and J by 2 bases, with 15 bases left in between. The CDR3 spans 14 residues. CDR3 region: CARCRDGYTDTQYF. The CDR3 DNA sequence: TGTGCCAGGTGCCGGGACGGGTACACAGATACGCAGTATTTT.

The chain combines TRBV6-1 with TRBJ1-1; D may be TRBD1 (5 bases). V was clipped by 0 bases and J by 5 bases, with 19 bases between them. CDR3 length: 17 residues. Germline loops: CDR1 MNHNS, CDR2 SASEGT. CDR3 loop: CASSEAYGGNRGTEAFF. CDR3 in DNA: TGTGCCAGCAGTGAAGCGTACGGTGGGAATCGGGGGACTGAAGCTTTCTTT.

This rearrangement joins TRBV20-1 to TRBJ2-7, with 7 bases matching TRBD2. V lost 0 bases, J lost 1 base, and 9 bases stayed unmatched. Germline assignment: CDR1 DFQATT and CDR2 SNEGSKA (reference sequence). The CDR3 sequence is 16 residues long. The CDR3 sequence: CSARDWGGDRSYEQYF. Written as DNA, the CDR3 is TGCAGTGCTAGAGATTGGGGAGGGGATCGGTCCTACGAGCAGTACTTC.

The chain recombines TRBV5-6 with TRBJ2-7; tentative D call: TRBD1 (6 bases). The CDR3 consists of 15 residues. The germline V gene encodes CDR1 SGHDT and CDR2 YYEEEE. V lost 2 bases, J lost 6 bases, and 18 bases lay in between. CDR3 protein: CASSFRQAGRLEQYF. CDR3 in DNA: TGTGCCAGCAGCTTTCGACAGGCCGGTCGGCTCGAGCAGTACTTC.

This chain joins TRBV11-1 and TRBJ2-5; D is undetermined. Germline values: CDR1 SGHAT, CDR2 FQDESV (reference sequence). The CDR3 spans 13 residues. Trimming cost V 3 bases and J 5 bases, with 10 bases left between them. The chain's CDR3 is CASSFVGAETQYF. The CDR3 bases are TGTGCCAGCAGCTTCGTGGGTGCGGAGACCCAGTACTTC.

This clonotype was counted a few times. The CDR3 DNA follows: TGTGCCAGTAGTATTTCACTGAGCGGTAACTATGGCTACACCTTC. Residues: CASSISLSGNYGYTF. V and J are TRBV19 and TRBJ1-2; D is uncertain. There are 15 residues in the CDR3. V was trimmed by 3 bases and J by 1 base, leaving 12 bases between them. Germline CDR1 is LNHDA and CDR2 is SQIVND (reference sequence).

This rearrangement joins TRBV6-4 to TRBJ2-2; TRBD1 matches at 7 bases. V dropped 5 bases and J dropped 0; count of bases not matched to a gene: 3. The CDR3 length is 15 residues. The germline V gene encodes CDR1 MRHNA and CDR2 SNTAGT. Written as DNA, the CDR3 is TGTGCCAGCAGTAAGGGACAGTCGAACACCGGGGAGCTGTTTTTT. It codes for CASSKGQSNTGELFF.